A single sample is the source of the 27 T cell receptor beta chains below, sequenced in a study of beta chain features in type 1 diabetes. Expressed TCRB transcripts got sequenced, as all isolated RNA was reverse transcribed. TCRdb keeps only in-frame clones here, not all; method: immunoSEQ multiplex PCR. The table records approximately 330,000 clones, around 10% of them present only once. The sample comprised naive CD4+ T cells from blood. The origin of the receptors is a woman in her twenties or thirties in good health.

The rearrangement links TRBV5-4 to TRBJ2-3; 13 bases agree with TRBD2. Trimming removed 5 bases from V and 2 bases from J; junction bases left unmatched: 2. Germline lookup yields CDR1 SGHNT and CDR2 YYREEE (reference sequence). This CDR3 has 15 residues. The DNA of the CDR3 is TGTGCCAGCAGACTAGCGGGAGGGGACACAGATACGCAGTATTTT. This gives the protein CASRLAGGDTDTQYF.

This clone appeared a few times. The chain combines TRBV2 with TRBJ2-1; 15 bases are shared with TRBD2. The CDR3 is made up of 15 amino acids. The V and J ends lost 6 bases and 6 bases, in that order; junction bases with no gene match: 3. From germline, CDR1 is SNHLY and CDR2 FYNNEI. CDR3 loop: CASRRTSGRANEQFF. For the CDR3, the DNA is TGTGCCAGCAGGCGGACTAGCGGGAGGGCCAATGAGCAGTTCTTC. The whole variable domain, remainder taken from reference TRBV2 and TRBJ2-1, is EPEVTQTPSHQVTQMGQEVILRCVPISNHLYFYWYRQILGQKVEFLVSFYNNEISEKSEIFDDQFSVERPDGSNFTLKIRSTKLEDSAMYFCASRRTSGRANEQFFGPGTRLTVL.

The chain combines TRBV5-1 with TRBJ2-5, with 8 bases fitting TRBD2. CDR3 length equals 15 residues. Germline-derived CDR1 and CDR2 are SGHRS and YFSETQ. Germline trimming cut 4 bases from V and 1 base from J; bases unmatched to any gene: 6. This CDR3 is CASSRGGYGQETQYF. For the CDR3, the DNA is TGCGCCAGCAGCCGGGGGGGATACGGCCAAGAGACCCAGTACTTC.

This clone was picked up a small number of times. This sequence joins TRBV30 and TRBJ2-6, with TRBD2 as a possible D gene (5 bases). The CDR3 covers 16 residues. CDR1 and CDR2 (germline): GTSNPN, SVGIG (reference sequence). V lost 0 bases and J lost 5, with 14 bases in between. The CDR3 DNA is TGTGCCTGGAGTGTGGCCAACGGAGGTTGGGCCAACGTCCTGACTTTC. This translates into CAWSVANGGWANVLTF.

With respect to this clone: Distinct nucleotide sequences in the sample also encode this CDR3. The rearrangement links TRBV7-3 to TRBJ2-3; the D is unclear. This CDR3 is built from 13 residues. The ends were cut back, 1 base at V and 3 bases at J, with 5 bases in the middle. Germline V gene data show CDR1 as SGHTA and CDR2 as FQGTGA. The DNA of the CDR3 is TGTGCCAGCAGCTTAAGTAGTACAGATACGCAGTATTTT. This encodes CASSLSSTDTQYF.

The chain is built from TRBV28 and TRBJ2-1, with no clear D. Per germline, CDR1 MDHEN and CDR2 SYDVKM. CDR3 length equals 14 residues. V lost 3 bases and J lost 0, with 6 bases in between. DNA of the CDR3: TGTGCCAGCAGTTTGGTAGTCTCCTACAATGAGCAGTTCTTC. As protein: CASSLVVSYNEQFF. The full variable domain, completed using reference TRBV28 and TRBJ2-1, is DVKVTQSSRYLVKRTGEKVFLECVQDMDHENMFWYRQDPGLGLRLIYFSYDVKMKEKGDIPEGYSVSREKKERFSLILESASTNQTSMYLCASSLVVSYNEQFFGPGTRLTVL.

Only a few counts were recorded for this clone. The rearrangement links TRBV2 to TRBJ1-5; D not resolved. Germline loops: CDR1 SNHLY, CDR2 FYNNEI. The CDR3 has 15 residues. V was pared by 6 bases and J by 7 bases, with 19 bases between. CDR3 sequence: CASSGDGVSGQPQHF. The CDR3 DNA is TGTGCCAGCAGCGGGGATGGGGTGTCGGGACAGCCCCAGCATTTT.

This rearrangement joins TRBV28 to TRBJ1-2; 8 nucleotides agree with TRBD1. After removal of 2 bases from V and 8 bases from J, the junction contained 7 bases not matched to a gene. CDR1 is MDHEN and CDR2 is SYDVKM in the germline V gene. This CDR3 is 14 amino acids long. The CDR3 nucleotides are TGTGCCAGCAGTTTAGCCGGACAGGGTGGCGGCTACACCTTC. Amino acid sequence: CASSLAGQGGGYTF.

The sample holds a few counts of this clone. V usage is TRBV27 and J usage is TRBJ2-1, with 7 nucleotides matching TRBD2. The V gene's germline CDR1 is MNHEY and CDR2 SMNVEV (reference sequence). V shed 3 bases and J 8 bases; nucleotides not matched to a gene: 7. The CDR3 has 14 amino acids. CDR3 region: CASSLGSGDYEQFF. The CDR3 nucleotides are TGTGCCAGCAGTTTGGGAAGCGGGGACTATGAGCAGTTCTTC.

This clone has more than one count but fewer than ten. This chain connects TRBV7-2 to TRBJ2-5; possible D gene TRBD1, 6 bases. Germline V gives CDR1 SGHTA, CDR2 FQGNSA. The CDR3 totals 14 residues. Trimming took off 4 bases at V and 1 base at J, with 10 bases between the two ends. This CDR3 is CASSYSRGQETQYF. For the CDR3, the DNA is TGTGCCAGCAGCTATAGCAGGGGCCAAGAGACCCAGTACTTC.

This clone showed up just a few times. V is TRBV7-2 and J is TRBJ2-1, with D hard to call. The V gene lost 7 bases and the J gene lost 9 bases, with 13 bases spanning the gap. Germline V gene data show CDR1 as SGHTA and CDR2 as FQGNSA. The CDR3 is 12 residues long. The CDR3, as DNA: TGTGCCAGCACCCAAGTACGCGGTGAGCAGTTCTTC. Encoded protein: CASTQVRGEQFF.

The rearrangement joins TRBV19 to TRBJ2-5, with a weak D call TRBD2 (6 bases). Between the trimmed V and J ends, which lost 5 bases and 4 bases, there was a span of 14 bases. Germline V gene data show CDR1 as LNHDA and CDR2 as SQIVND (reference sequence). The CDR3 contains 14 residues. The CDR3 region is CASSVGGLGETQYF. The CDR3, as DNA: TGTGCCAGTAGTGTGGGGGGACTTGGAGAGACCCAGTACTTC.

There are a few counts of this clone. V is TRBV27 and J is TRBJ1-2; 9 bases map to TRBD1. The CDR3 runs to 14 residues. The germline V gene encodes CDR1 MNHEY and CDR2 SMNVEV (reference sequence). V was clipped by 5 bases and J by 8 bases; unmatched bases: 9. The CDR3 nucleotides are TGTGCCAGCAGTCTCGGGACAGGGTTTGGCGGCTACACCTTC. It translates to CASSLGTGFGGYTF.

The table lists this clone with a few counts. This sequence joins TRBV19 and TRBJ2-7; tentatively, D is TRBD1 (5 bases). The germline V gene encodes CDR1 LNHDA and CDR2 SQIVND (reference sequence). The CDR3 loop spans 13 amino acids. V gave up 5 bases and J gave up 1 base, with 9 bases separating them. The CDR3 sequence: CASSLDSSYEQYF. The CDR3 DNA follows: TGTGCCAGTAGTCTCGACAGTTCCTACGAGCAGTACTTC.

The V and J genes are TRBV9 and TRBJ2-3, with D perhaps TRBD1 (6 bases). The CDR3 runs 16 residues. Trimming removed 4 bases from V and 1 base from J, with 16 bases in between. In germline, CDR1 is SGDLS, CDR2 YYNGEE. The CDR3 region is CASSIRTASGTDTQYF. CDR3 sequence (DNA): TGTGCCAGCAGCATCAGGACAGCGTCTGGCACAGATACGCAGTATTTT. Variable domain in full (rest from reference TRBV9 and TRBJ2-3): DSGVTQTPKHLITATGQRVTLRCSPRSGDLSVYWYQQSLDQGLQFLIQYYNGEERAKGNILERFSAQQFPDLHSELNLSSLELGDSALYFCASSIRTASGTDTQYFGPGTRLTVL.

Here the CDR3 DNA reads TGTGCCAGCAGCTTGTTACACCACAATAATGAGCAGTTCTTC. Translating it yields CASSLLHHNNEQFF. This chain joins TRBV5-6 and TRBJ2-1; D gene unclear. Germline CDR1 is SGHDT and CDR2 is YYEEEE. Trimming removed 1 base from V and 7 bases from J, with 12 bases in between. This CDR3 region has 14 residues.

V and J are TRBV7-3 and TRBJ2-1, with a tentative D call TRBD2 (6 bases). The CDR3 contains 13 residues. Germline V gene sequence: CDR1 SGHTA, CDR2 FQGTGA. Trimming pared 1 base from V and 12 bases from J, leaving 13 bases between. CDR3 residues: CASSLKASAGQFF. The CDR3 DNA reads as TGTGCCAGCAGCTTAAAGGCTAGCGCGGGGCAGTTCTTC.

Only a few counts were recorded for this clone. The chain couples TRBV6-6 to TRBJ2-7; D perhaps matches TRBD2 (5 bases). Germline-derived CDR1 and CDR2 are MNHNY and SVGAGI (reference sequence). The ends were cut back, 1 base at V and 1 base at J, with 8 bases in the middle. This CDR3 comprises 14 residues. The CDR3 coding sequence is TGTGCCAGCAGTTACTTTAGCGATTCCTACGAGCAGTACTTC. The encoded protein is CASSYFSDSYEQYF.

J is TRBJ2-7 and V is TRBV7-9, with 9 bases fitting TRBD2. The CDR3 is made up of 16 amino acids. From germline, CDR1 is SEHNR and CDR2 FQNEAQ (reference sequence). J lost 4 bases, V lost 6 bases, and 13 bases had no gene match. CDR3 sequence: CASSKGAGGPVYEQYF. The CDR3 coding sequence is TGTGCCAGCAGTAAAGGGGCGGGAGGGCCCGTATACGAGCAGTACTTC. The whole variable domain, filled in from reference TRBV7-9 and TRBJ2-7, reads DTGVSQNPRHKITKRGQNVTFRCDPISEHNRLYWYRQTLGQGPEFLTYFQNEAQLEKSRLLSDRFSAERPKGSFSTLEIQRTEQGDSAMYLCASSKGAGGPVYEQYFGPGTRLTVT.

This chain connects TRBV18 to TRBJ2-2; D gene unclear. With 2 bases removed from V and 0 bases from J, the gap between germline ends came to 10 bases. Germline CDR1 reads KGHSH; CDR2 reads LQKENI. The CDR3 contains 16 residues. The DNA for the CDR3 is TGTGCCAGCTCACCAGCAACAGTATCGAACACCGGGGAGCTGTTTTTT. Its translation: CASSPATVSNTGELFF.

This clone was counted between two and nine times. This rearrangement joins TRBV9 to TRBJ2-3; D is unresolved. With 0 bases removed from V and 0 bases from J, the gap between germline ends came to 11 bases. Germline values: CDR1 SGDLS, CDR2 YYNGEE. The CDR3 is made up of 16 amino acids. The CDR3, as DNA: TGTGCCAGCAGCGTAGGAGGCTTCACTAGCACAGATACGCAGTATTTT. This translates into CASSVGGFTSTDTQYF. Looking up the rest from reference TRBV9 and TRBJ2-3 gives the full variable domain: DSGVTQTPKHLITATGQRVTLRCSPRSGDLSVYWYQQSLDQGLQFLIQYYNGEERAKGNILERFSAQQFPDLHSELNLSSLELGDSALYFCASSVGGFTSTDTQYFGPGTRLTVL.

The rearrangement links TRBV5-6 to TRBJ2-3; TRBD2 aligns across 11 bases. V lost 4 bases to trimming and J lost 2 bases; unmatched junction nucleotides: 9. The CDR3 is 17 amino acids. Per germline, CDR1 SGHDT and CDR2 YYEEEE. CDR3 residues: CASSETLAGGFTDTQYF. CDR3 in DNA: TGTGCCAGCAGCGAGACGCTAGCGGGAGGCTTCACAGATACGCAGTATTTT.

V usage is TRBV29-1 and J usage is TRBJ2-7; 8 bases align to TRBD2. CDR3 length: 14 amino acids. The germline gives CDR1 SQVTM, CDR2 ANQGSEA. The J segment lost 7 bases and the V segment lost 1 base, leaving 9 bases of the junction unmatched. CDR3 coding DNA: TGCAGCGTTGAAGTAGCGGGGACTAGAGCGGAGCAGTACTTC. Its protein is CSVEVAGTRAEQYF.

This clone has a handful of counts. The chain carries TRBV29-1 and TRBJ2-3, with D tentatively TRBD2 (6 bases). The germline V and J ends were trimmed by 1 base and 6 bases, with 14 bases remaining between them. The CDR3 covers 14 residues. The germline V gene encodes CDR1 SQVTM and CDR2 ANQGSEA. DNA for the CDR3: TGCAGCGTTGAAGTAGGCGGCGGGGTGGATACGCAGTATTTT. Amino acids: CSVEVGGGVDTQYF.

The chain carries TRBV18 and TRBJ2-1; tentative D call: TRBD1 (5 bases). Germline V lookup: CDR1 KGHSH, CDR2 LQKENI. With 5 bases removed from V and 7 bases from J, the gap between germline ends came to 12 bases. The CDR3 is 13 residues long. The DNA for the CDR3 is TGTGCCAGCTCAGGGGCGAAAGGGAATGAGCAGTTCTTC. As protein: CASSGAKGNEQFF. Complete variable domain (other parts from reference TRBV18 and TRBJ2-1): NAGVMQNPRHLVRRRGQEARLRCSPMKGHSHVYWYRQLPEEGLKFMVYLQKENIIDESGMPKERFSAEFPKEGPSILRIQQVVRGDSAAYFCASSGAKGNEQFFGPGTRLTVL.

This clone was counted a few times. The genes are TRBV4-3 and TRBJ2-5; 10 positions agree with TRBD2. Germline CDR1 reads LGHNA; CDR2 reads YSLEER. V lost 1 base to trimming and J lost 2 bases; unmatched junction nucleotides: 7. The CDR3 extends over 17 amino acids. As DNA, the CDR3 is TGCGCCAGCAGCCAAGGGGCTAGCGGGAGTAGTCAAGAGACCCAGTACTTC. This codes for CASSQGASGSSQETQYF.

This clone was seen only a few times. The chain employs TRBV7-9 and TRBJ2-2, with D perhaps matching TRBD1 (5 bases). Between the trimmed V and J ends, which lost 4 bases and 0 bases, there was a span of 12 bases. This CDR3 comprises 16 residues. The germline gives CDR1 SEHNR, CDR2 FQNEAQ (reference sequence). The DNA for the CDR3 is TGTGCCAGCAGCTCCCCCCAGGGTACGAACACCGGGGAGCTGTTTTTT. Its translation is CASSSPQGTNTGELFF.